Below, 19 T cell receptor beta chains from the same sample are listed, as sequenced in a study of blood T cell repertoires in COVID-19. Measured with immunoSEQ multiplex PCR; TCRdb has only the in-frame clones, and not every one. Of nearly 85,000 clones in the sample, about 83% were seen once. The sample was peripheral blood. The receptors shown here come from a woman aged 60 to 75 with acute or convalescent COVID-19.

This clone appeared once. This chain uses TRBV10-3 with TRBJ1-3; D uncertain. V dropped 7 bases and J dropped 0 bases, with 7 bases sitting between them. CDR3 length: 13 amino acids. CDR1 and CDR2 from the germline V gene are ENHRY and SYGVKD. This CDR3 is CAIKLSSGNTIYF. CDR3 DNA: TGTGCCATCAAACTGAGCTCTGGAAACACCATATATTTT.

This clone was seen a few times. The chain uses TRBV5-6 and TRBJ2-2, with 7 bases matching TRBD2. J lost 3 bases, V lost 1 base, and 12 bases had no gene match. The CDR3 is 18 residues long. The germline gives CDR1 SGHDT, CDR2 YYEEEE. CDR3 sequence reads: CASSLISWGGVHTGELFF. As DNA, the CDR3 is TGTGCCAGCAGCTTGATATCGTGGGGAGGGGTCCACACCGGGGAGCTGTTTTTT.

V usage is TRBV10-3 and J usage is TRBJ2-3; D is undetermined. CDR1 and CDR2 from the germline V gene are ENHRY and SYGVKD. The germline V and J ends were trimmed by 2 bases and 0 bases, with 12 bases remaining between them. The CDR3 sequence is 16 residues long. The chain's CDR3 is CAISEHTVGSTDTQYF. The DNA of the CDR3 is TGTGCCATCAGTGAGCATACGGTTGGTAGCACAGATACGCAGTATTTT.

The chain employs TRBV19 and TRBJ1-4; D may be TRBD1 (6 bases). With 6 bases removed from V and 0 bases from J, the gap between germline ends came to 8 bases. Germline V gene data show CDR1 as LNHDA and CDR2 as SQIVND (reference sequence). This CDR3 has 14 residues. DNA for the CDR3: TGTGCCAGTAGAAACAGGGCAACTAATGAAAAACTGTTTTTT. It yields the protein CASRNRATNEKLFF.

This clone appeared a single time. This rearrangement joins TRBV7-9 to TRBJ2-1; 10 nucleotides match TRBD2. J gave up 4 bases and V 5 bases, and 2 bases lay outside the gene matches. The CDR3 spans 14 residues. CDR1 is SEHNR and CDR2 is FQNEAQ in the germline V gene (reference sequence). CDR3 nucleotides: TGTGCCAGCAGCGGGACTAGCGAGTACAATGAGCAGTTCTTC. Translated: CASSGTSEYNEQFF.

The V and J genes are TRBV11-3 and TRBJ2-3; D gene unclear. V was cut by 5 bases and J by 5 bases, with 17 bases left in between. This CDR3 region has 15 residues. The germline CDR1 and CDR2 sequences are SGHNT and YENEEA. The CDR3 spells CASSPTPLVVDTQYF. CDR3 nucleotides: TGTGCCAGCAGCCCTACCCCTTTAGTGGTAGATACGCAGTATTTT. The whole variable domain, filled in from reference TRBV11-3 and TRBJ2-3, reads EAGVVQSPRYKIIEKKQPVAFWCNPISGHNTLYWYLQNLGQGPELLIRYENEEAVDDSQLPKDRFSAERLKGVDSTLKIQPAELGDSAVYLCASSPTPLVVDTQYFGPGTRLTVL.

This CDR3 is CASSATGAPLEKLFF. CDR3 sequence (DNA): TGTGCCAGCAGCGCTACAGGGGCCCCTCTTGAAAAACTGTTTTTT. V gene TRBV6-5 combines with J gene TRBJ1-4; TRBD1 agrees at 7 bases. V dropped 6 bases and J dropped 7; count of bases not matched to a gene: 11. Germline lookup yields CDR1 MNHEY and CDR2 SVGAGI. The CDR3 is 15 amino acids.

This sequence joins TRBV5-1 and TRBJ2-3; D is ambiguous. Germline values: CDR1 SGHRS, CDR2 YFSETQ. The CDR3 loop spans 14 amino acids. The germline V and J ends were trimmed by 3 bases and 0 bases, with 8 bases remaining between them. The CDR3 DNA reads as TGCGCCAGCAGCTGGGCCTTTAGCACAGATACGCAGTATTTT. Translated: CASSWAFSTDTQYF.

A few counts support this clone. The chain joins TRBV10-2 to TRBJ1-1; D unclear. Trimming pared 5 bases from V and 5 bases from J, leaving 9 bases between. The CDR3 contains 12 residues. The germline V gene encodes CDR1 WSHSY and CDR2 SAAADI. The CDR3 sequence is CASSSERTEAFF. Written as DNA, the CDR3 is TGCGCCAGCAGTTCAGAGAGGACTGAAGCTTTCTTT.

DNA of the CDR3: TGTGCCAGCAGCACCCGGGACAGGACTCAGCCCCAGCATTTT. It specifies CASSTRDRTQPQHF. The chain links TRBV7-2 to TRBJ1-5, with 8 positions matching TRBD1. After removal of 5 bases from V and 6 bases from J, the junction contained 6 bases not matched to a gene. Germline values: CDR1 SGHTA, CDR2 FQGNSA. The CDR3 spans 14 residues.

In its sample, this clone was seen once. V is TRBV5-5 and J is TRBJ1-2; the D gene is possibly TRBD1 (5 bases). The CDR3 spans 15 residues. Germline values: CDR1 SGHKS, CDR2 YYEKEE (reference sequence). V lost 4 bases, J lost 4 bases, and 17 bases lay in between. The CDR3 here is CASSPDFTGFYGYTF. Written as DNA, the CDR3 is TGTGCCAGCAGCCCCGATTTTACAGGCTTCTATGGCTACACCTTC.

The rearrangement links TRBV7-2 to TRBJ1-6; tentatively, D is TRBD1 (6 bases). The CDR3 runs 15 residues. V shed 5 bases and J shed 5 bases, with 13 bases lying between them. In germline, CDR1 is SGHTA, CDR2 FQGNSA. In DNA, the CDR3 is TGTGCCAGCAGCCTACGGACAGTAAATAATTCACCCCTCCACTTT. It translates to CASSLRTVNNSPLHF.

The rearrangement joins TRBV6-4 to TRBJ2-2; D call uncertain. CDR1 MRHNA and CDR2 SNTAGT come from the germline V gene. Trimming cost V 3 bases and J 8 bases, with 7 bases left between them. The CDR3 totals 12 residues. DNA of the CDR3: TGTGCCAGCAGTGATCTTTCTGGGGAGCTGTTTTTT. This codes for CASSDLSGELFF.

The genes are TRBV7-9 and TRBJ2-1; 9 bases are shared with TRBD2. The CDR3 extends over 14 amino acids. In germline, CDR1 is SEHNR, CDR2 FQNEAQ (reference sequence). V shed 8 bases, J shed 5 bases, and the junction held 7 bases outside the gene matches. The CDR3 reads CASPLAGKNNEQFF. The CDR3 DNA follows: TGTGCCAGCCCGCTAGCGGGGAAAAACAATGAGCAGTTCTTC. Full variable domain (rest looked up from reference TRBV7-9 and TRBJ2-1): DTGVSQNPRHKITKRGQNVTFRCDPISEHNRLYWYRQTLGQGPEFLTYFQNEAQLEKSRLLSDRFSAERPKGSFSTLEIQRTEQGDSAMYLCASPLAGKNNEQFFGPGTRLTVL.

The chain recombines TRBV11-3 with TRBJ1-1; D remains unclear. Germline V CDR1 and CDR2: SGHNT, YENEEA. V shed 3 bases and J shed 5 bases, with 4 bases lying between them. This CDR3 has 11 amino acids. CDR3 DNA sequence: TGTGCCAGCAGCTTTAGTACTGAAGCTTTCTTT. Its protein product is CASSFSTEAFF.

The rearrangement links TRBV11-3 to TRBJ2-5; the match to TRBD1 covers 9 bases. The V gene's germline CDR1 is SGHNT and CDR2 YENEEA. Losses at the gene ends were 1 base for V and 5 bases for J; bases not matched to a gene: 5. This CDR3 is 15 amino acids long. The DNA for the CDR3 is TGTGCCAGCAGCTTAGGCACAGGGGGCGGGGAGACCCAGTACTTC. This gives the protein CASSLGTGGGETQYF. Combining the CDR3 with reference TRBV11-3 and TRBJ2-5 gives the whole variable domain EAGVVQSPRYKIIEKKQPVAFWCNPISGHNTLYWYLQNLGQGPELLIRYENEEAVDDSQLPKDRFSAERLKGVDSTLKIQPAELGDSAVYLCASSLGTGGGETQYFGPGTRLLVL.

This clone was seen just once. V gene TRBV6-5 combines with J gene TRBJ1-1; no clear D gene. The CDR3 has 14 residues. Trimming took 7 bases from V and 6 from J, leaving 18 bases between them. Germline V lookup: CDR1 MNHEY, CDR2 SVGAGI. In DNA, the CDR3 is TGTGCCAGCACCGCTAACGGAGGGTTAGCTGAAGCTTTCTTT. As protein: CASTANGGLAEAFF.

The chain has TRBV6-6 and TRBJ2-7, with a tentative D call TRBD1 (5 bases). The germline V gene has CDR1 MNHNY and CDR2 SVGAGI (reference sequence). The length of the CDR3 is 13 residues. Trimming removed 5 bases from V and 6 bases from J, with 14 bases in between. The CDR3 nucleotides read TGTGCCAGCAGTCGCTCGACAGATTTCGAGCAGTACTTC. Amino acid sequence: CASSRSTDFEQYF.

The CDR3 bases are TGTGCCAGCAGTGAAGCTTTCAGGGGCCGTGGTAGGGACACTGAAGCTTTCTTT. This encodes CASSEAFRGRGRDTEAFF. The V and J genes are TRBV6-1 and TRBJ1-1; a weak D match, TRBD1 (6 bases). The ends were cut back, 0 bases at V and 3 bases at J, with 20 bases in the middle. Germline V lookup: CDR1 MNHNS, CDR2 SASEGT. CDR3 length equals 18 residues.